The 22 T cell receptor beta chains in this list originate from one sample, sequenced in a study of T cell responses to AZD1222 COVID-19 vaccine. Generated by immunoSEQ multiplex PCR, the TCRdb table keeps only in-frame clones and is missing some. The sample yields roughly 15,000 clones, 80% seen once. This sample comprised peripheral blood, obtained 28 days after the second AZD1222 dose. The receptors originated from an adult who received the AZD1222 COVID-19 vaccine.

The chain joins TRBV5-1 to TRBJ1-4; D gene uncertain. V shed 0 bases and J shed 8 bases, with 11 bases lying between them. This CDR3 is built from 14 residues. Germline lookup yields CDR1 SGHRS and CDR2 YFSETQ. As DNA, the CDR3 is TGCGCCAGCAGCTTGGCGGGATTAGCGGAAAAACTGTTTTTT. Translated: CASSLAGLAEKLFF.

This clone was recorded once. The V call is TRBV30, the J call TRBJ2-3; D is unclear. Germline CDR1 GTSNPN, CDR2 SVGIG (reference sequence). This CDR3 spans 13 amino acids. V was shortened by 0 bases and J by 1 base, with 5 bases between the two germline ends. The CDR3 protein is CAWSVEGTDTQYF. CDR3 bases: TGTGCCTGGAGTGTAGAGGGCACAGATACGCAGTATTTT.

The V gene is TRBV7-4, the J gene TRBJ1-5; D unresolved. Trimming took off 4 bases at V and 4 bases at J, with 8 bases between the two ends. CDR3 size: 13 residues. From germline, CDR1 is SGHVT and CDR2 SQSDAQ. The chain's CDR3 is CASSCEFNQPQHF. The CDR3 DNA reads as TGTGCCAGCAGCTGCGAATTTAATCAGCCCCAGCATTTT.

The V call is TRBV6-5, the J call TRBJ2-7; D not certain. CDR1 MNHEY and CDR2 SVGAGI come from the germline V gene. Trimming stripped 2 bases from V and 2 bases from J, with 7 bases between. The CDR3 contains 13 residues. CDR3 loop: CASSYPDTYEQYF. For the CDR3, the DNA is TGTGCCAGCAGTTACCCCGACACCTACGAGCAGTACTTC.

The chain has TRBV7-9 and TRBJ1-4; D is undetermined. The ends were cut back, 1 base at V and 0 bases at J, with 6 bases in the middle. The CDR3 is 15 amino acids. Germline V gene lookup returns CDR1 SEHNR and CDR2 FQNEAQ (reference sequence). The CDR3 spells CASSLVPSTNEKLFF. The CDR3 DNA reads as TGTGCCAGCAGCTTAGTCCCCTCAACTAATGAAAAACTGTTTTTT.

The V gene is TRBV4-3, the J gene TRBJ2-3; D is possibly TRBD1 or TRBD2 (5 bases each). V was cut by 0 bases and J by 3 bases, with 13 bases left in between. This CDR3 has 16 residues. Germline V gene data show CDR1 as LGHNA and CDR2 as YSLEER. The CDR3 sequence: CASSQDLYGATDTQYF. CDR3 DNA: TGCGCCAGCAGCCAAGATCTATACGGGGCAACAGATACGCAGTATTTT.

CDR3 coding DNA: TGCAGCGTTGACCGGGGGGGCGGAGGCACAGATACGCAGTATTTT. Encoded protein: CSVDRGGGGTDTQYF. The chain uses TRBV29-1 and TRBJ2-3; 8 nucleotides agree with TRBD2. V shed 3 bases and J 1 base; nucleotides not matched to a gene: 6. The CDR3 extends over 15 amino acids. CDR1 is SQVTM, CDR2 ANQGSEA, per germline.

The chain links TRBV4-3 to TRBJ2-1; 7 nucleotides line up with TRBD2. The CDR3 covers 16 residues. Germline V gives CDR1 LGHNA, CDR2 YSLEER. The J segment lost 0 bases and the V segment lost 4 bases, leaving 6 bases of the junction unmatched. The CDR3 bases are TGCGCCAGCAGCCCCTTAGCGGGCACCTCCTACAATGAGCAGTTCTTC. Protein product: CASSPLAGTSYNEQFF.

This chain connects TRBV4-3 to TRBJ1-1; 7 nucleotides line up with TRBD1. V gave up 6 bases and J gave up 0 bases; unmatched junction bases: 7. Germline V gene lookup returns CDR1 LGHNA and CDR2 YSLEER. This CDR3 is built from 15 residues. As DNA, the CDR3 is TGCGCCAGCAGTACCTCGACAGGGATGAACACTGAAGCTTTCTTT. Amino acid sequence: CASSTSTGMNTEAFF.

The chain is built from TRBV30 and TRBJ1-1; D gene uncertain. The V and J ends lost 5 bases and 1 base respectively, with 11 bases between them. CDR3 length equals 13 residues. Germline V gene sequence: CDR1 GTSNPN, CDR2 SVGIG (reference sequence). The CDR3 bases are TGTGCCTGGGATCTTATAAGGAACACTGAAGCTTTCTTT. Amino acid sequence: CAWDLIRNTEAFF.

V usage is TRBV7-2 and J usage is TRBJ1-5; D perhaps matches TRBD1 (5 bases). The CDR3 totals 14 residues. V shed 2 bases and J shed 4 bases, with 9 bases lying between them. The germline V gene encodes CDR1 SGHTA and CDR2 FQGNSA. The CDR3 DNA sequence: TGTGCCAGCAGCTTACCAGGGCGGAATCAGCCCCAGCATTTT. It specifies CASSLPGRNQPQHF.

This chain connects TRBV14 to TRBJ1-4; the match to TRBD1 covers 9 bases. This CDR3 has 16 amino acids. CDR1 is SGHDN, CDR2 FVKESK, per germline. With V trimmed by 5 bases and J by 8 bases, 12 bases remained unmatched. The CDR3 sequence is CASSLNSGQGREKLFF. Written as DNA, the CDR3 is TGTGCCAGCAGCTTAAACTCAGGACAGGGGCGAGAAAAACTGTTTTTT.

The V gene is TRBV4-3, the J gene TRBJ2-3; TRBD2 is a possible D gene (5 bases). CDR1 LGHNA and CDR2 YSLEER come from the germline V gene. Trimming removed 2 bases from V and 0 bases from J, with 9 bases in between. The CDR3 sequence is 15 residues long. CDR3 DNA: TGCGCCAGCAGCCAAAGCTGGACTAGCACAGATACGCAGTATTTT. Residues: CASSQSWTSTDTQYF.

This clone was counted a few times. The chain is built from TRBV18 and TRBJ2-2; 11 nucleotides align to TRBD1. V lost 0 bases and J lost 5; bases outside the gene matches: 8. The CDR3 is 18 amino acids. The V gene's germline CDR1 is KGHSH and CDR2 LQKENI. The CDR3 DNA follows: TGTGCCAGCTCACCACCTACGGACAGGGGGCCCGAGACCGGGGAGCTGTTTTTT. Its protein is CASSPPTDRGPETGELFF.

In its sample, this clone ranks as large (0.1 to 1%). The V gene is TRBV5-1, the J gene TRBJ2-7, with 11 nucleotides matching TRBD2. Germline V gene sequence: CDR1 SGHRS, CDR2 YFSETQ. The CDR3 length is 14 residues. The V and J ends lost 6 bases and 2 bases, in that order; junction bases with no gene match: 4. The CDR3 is CASTYSGGAYEQYF. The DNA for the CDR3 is TGCGCCAGCACCTATAGCGGGGGGGCCTACGAGCAGTACTTC.

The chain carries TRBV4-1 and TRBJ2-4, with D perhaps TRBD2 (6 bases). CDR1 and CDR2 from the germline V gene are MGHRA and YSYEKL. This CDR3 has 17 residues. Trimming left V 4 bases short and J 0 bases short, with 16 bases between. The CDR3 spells CASSRGSGEKAKNIQYF. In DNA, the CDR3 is TGCGCCAGCAGCCGTGGTAGCGGCGAGAAAGCCAAAAACATTCAGTACTTC.

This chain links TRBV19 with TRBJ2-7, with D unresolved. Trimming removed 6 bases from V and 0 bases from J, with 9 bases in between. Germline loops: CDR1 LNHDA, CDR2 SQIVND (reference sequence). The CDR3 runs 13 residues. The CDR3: CASSSMSSYEQYF. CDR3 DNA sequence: TGTGCCAGTAGCTCGATGAGCTCCTACGAGCAGTACTTC.

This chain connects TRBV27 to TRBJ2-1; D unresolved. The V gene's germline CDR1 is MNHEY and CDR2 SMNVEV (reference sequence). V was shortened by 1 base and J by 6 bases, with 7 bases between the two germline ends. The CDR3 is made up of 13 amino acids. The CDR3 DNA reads TGTGCCAGCAGTTTATTTACGTCCAATGAGCAGTTCTTC. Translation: CASSLFTSNEQFF.

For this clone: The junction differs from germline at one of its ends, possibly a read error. CDR3 DNA: TGCAGCGTTCAAGACAGGGGAAACACCTACGAGCAGTACTTC. It translates to CSVQDRGNTYEQYF. This chain uses TRBV29-1 with TRBJ2-7, with 8 bases fitting TRBD1. Germline V gene sequence: CDR1 SQVTM, CDR2 ANQGSEA. The CDR3 has 14 amino acids.

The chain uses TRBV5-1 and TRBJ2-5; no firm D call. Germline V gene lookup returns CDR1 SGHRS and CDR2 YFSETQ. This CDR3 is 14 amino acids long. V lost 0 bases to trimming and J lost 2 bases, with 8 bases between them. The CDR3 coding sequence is TGCGCCAGCAGCTTGGGTAGTCGACAAGAGACCCAGTACTTC. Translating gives CASSLGSRQETQYF.

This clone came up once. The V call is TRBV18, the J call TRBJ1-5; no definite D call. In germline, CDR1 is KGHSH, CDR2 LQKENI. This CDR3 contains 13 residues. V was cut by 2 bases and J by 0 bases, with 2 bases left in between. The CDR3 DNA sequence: TGTGCCAGCTCACCAGGTAGCAATCAGCCCCAGCATTTT. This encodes CASSPGSNQPQHF.

As DNA, the CDR3 is TGTGCCAGCAGGTTAGCGGCTAGCTCCTACGAGCAGTACTTC. It specifies CASRLAASSYEQYF. The V call is TRBV6-5, the J call TRBJ2-7, with a possible D match to TRBD2 (6 bases). Trimming took off 6 bases at V and 0 bases at J, with 12 bases between the two ends. Germline-derived CDR1 and CDR2 are MNHEY and SVGAGI. This CDR3 comprises 14 residues.